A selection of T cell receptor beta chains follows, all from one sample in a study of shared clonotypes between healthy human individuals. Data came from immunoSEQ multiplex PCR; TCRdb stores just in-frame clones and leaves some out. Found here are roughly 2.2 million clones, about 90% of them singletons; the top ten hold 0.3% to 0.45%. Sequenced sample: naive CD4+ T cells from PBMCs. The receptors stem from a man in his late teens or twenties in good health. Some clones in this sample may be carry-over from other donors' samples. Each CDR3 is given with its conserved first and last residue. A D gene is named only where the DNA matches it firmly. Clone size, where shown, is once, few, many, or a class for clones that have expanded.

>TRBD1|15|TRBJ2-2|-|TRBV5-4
TGTGCCAGCAGCTCAGAGACAGGGAGTAGCGGGGAGCTGTTTTTT
CASSSETGSSGELFF
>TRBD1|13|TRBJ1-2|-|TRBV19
TGTGCCACCGAGGACAGGGAACGAAATGGCTACACCTTC
CATEDRERNGYTF
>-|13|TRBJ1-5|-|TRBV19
TGTGCCAGTAGTCTACCGGTAATGGGGCCCCAGCATTTT
CASSLPVMGPQHF
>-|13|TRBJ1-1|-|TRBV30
TGTGCCTGGGGTCCCGCAGGGAACACTGAAGCTTTCTTT
CAWGPAGNTEAFF
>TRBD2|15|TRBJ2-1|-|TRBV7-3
TGTGCCAGCAGCTTACTAGCGGAATCCTACAATGAGCAGTTCTTC
CASSLLAESYNEQFF
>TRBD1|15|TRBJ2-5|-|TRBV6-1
TGTGCCAGCAGAGTTATCGAGGGGGCCGGAGAGACCCAGTACTTC
CASRVIEGAGETQYF
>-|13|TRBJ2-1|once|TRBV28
TGTGCCAGCAGCCGACCCCACAGGGATGAGCAGTTCTTC
CASSRPHRDEQFF
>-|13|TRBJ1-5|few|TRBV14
TGTGCCAGCAGCCAATACCCGGGTGGGCCCCAGCATTTT
CASSQYPGGPQHF
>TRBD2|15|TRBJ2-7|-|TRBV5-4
TGTGCCAGCAGCTTTGATTCGGGAGGGCCAGGCGAGCAGTACTTC
CASSFDSGGPGEQYF
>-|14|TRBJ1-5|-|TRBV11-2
TGTGCCAGCAGCTTCACCGACAGCAATCAGCCCCAGCATTTT
CASSFTDSNQPQHF
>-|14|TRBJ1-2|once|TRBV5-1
TGCGCCAGCAGCCGGGACGGGGGAGACTATGGCTACACCTTC
CASSRDGGDYGYTF
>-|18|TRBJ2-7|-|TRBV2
TGTGCCAGCAGGGAGGGTGGTATCAGGGACCGACGCTCCTACGAGCAGTACTTC
CASREGGIRDRRSYEQYF
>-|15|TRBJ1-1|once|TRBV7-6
TGTGCCAGCAGCTTAGATGCAGGGGTCCTCCTGGGAGCTTTCTTT
CASSLDAGVLLGAFF
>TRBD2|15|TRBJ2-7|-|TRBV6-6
TGTGCCAGCAGTTACGGAGCGGGAGGGCTTTACGAGCAGTACTTC
CASSYGAGGLYEQYF
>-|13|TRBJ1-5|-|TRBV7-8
TGTGCCAGCAGTTCGGATAGCAATCAGCCCCAGCATTTT
CASSSDSNQPQHF
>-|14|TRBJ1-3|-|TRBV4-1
TGCGCCAGCAGCCAACCCCAGGCCGGAAACACCATATATTTT
CASSQPQAGNTIYF
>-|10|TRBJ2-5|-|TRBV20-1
TGCAGTGGTTTTGGAGAGACCCAGTACTTC
CSGFGETQYF